This is a list of T cell receptor beta chains from one sample in a study of cytomegalovirus exposure and HLA in healthy donors. TCRdb keeps only in-frame clones here, not all; method: immunoSEQ multiplex PCR. The sample contains roughly 100,000 clones, roughly 72% of which appear only once. The material sequenced was PBMCs. These receptors originate from a man aged 30-40 years in good health and CMV-seropositive. Each CDR3 is given without its conserved first and last residue.

>TRBJ2-5|TRBV7-9
ASSLGRSQETQY
>TRBJ2-1|TRBV2
ASRRQGHDNEQF
>TRBJ1-5|TRBV19
ASRTGLQPQH
>TRBJ2-3|TRBV15
ATSSKGARASGRTDTQY
>TRBJ2-2|TRBV5-1
ASASGGYTGELF
>TRBJ1-2|TRBV7-9
ASSPGGPASYT
>TRBJ2-7|TRBV4-2
ASSRDRGIYEQY
>TRBJ2-3|TRBV5-4
ASSYGLAGGIDTQY
>TRBJ2-5|TRBV30
AWSRTREFQETQY
>TRBJ1-3|TRBV5-1
ASSRDPGGRRNTIY
>TRBJ2-7|TRBV27
ASSSRDREVGQY
>TRBJ2-2|TRBV7-6
ASSPGQAGTGELF
>TRBJ2-7|TRBV11-2
ASSSRSGRFYEQY
>TRBJ1-5|TRBV27
ASSPDSYQPQH
>TRBJ2-1|TRBV9
ASSALANEQF
>TRBJ1-5|TRBV6-5
ASRDLTGTQPQH
>TRBJ1-6|TRBV6-6
ASRLDRPPLH
>TRBJ2-1|TRBV5-1
ASSSEGLAGGSYNEQF
>.|TRBV9
ASSRGSSYEQY
>TRBJ2-7|TRBV27
ASSSLTGTLYEQY
>TRBJ2-1|TRBV9
ASRGLAGGGEQF
>TRBJ1-2|TRBV28
ASTIGYGYT
>TRBJ2-5|TRBV9
ASSVLPSGGQETQY
>TRBJ1-2|TRBV7-8
ASSPDRAGLYGYT
>TRBJ2-7|TRBV28
ASWDRGKSYEQY
>TRBJ2-1|TRBV6-1
ASSESLAAYNEQF
>TRBJ1-2|TRBV5-1
ASSHQEQGSGYT
>TRBJ2-1|TRBV4-3
ASSQTQVAHEQF
>TRBJ1-4|TRBV5-1
ASSLDGTGVEKLF
>TRBJ2-7|TRBV9
ASSRGSSYEQY